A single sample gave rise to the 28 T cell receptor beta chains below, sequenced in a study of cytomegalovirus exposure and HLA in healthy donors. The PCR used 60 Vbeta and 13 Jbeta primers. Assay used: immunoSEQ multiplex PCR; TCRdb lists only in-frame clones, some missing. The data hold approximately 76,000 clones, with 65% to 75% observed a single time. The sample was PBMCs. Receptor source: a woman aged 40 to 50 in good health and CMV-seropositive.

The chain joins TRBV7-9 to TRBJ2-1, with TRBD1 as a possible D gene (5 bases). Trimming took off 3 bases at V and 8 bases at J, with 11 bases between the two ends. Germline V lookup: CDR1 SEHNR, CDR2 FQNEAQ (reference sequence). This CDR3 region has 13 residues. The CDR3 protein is CASSFQGLYEQFF. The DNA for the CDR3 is TGTGCCAGCAGCTTCCAGGGTCTTTATGAGCAGTTCTTC.

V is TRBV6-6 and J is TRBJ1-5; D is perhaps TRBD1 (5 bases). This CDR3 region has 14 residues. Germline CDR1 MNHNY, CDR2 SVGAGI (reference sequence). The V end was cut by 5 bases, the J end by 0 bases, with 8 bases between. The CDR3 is CASSQTGSNQPQHF. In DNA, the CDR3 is TGTGCCAGCAGTCAAACAGGTAGCAATCAGCCCCAGCATTTT.

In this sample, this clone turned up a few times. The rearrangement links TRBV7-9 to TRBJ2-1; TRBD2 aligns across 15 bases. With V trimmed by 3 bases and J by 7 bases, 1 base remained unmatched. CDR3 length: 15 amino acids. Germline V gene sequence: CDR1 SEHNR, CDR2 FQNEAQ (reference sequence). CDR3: CASSFGTSGRNEQFF. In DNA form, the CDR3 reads TGTGCCAGCAGCTTCGGGACTAGCGGGAGGAATGAGCAGTTCTTC.

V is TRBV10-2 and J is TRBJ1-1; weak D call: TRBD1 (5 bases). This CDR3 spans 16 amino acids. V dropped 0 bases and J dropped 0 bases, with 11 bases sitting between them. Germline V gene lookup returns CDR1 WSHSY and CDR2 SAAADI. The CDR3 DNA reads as TGCGCCAGCAGTGAGTCGAAAGTAGGGGTGAACACTGAAGCTTTCTTT. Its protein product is CASSESKVGVNTEAFF.

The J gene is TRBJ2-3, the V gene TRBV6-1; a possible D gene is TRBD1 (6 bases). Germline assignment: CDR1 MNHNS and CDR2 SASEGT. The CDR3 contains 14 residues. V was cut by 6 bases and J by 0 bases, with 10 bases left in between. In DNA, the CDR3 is TGTGCCAGCAGGAAACAGGGAAGCACAGATACGCAGTATTTT. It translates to CASRKQGSTDTQYF.

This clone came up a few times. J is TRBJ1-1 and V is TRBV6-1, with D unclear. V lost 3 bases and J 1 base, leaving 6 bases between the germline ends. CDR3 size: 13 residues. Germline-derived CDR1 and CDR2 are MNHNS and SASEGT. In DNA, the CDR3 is TGTGCCAGCAGTGAGCACGGGAACACTGAAGCTTTCTTT. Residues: CASSEHGNTEAFF.

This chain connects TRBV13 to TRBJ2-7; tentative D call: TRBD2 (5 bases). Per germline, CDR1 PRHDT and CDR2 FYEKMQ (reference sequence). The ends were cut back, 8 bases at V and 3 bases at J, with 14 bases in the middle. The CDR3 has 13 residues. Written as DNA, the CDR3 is TGTGCCAGCTCCAGACGGGGTTACTACGAGCAGTACTTC. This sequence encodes CASSRRGYYEQYF.

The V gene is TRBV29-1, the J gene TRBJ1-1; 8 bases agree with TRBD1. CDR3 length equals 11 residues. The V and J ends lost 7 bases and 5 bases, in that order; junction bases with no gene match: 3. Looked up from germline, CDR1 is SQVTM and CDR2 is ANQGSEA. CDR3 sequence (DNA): TGCAGCGCTAGGGACAGGACTGAAGCTTTCTTT. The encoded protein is CSARDRTEAFF.

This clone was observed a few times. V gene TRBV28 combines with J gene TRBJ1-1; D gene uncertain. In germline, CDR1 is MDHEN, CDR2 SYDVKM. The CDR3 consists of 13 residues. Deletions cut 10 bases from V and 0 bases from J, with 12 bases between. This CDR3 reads CAIYHSLNTEAFF. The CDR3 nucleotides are TGTGCCATCTACCACTCTCTGAACACTGAAGCTTTCTTT.

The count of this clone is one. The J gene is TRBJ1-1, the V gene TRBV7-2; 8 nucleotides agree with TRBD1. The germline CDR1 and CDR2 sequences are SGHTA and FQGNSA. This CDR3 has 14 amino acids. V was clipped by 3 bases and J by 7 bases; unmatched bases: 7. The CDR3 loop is CASSFYTGTGEAFF. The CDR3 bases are TGTGCCAGCAGCTTTTATACCGGGACAGGTGAAGCTTTCTTT.

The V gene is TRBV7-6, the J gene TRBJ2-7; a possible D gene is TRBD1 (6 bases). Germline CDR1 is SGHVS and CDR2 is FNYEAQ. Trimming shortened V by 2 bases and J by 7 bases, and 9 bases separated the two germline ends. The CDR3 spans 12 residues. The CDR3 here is CASSLRGGEQYF. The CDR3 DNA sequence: TGTGCCAGCAGCTTACGAGGGGGAGAGCAGTACTTC.

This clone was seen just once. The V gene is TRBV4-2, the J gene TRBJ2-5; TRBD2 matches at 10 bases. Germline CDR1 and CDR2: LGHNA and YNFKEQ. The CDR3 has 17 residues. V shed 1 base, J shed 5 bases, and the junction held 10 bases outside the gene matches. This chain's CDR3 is CASSQGYSGGAGETQYF. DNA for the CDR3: TGTGCCAGCAGCCAAGGGTACAGCGGGGGGGCCGGGGAGACCCAGTACTTC.

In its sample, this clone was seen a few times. CDR3 loop: CASSHDRGTYEQYF. The CDR3 DNA reads TGCGCCAGCAGCCACGACAGGGGAACCTACGAGCAGTACTTC. The chain uses TRBV5-1 and TRBJ2-7, with TRBD1 identical over 8 bases. Germline CDR1 is SGHRS and CDR2 is YFSETQ. This CDR3 is built from 14 residues. V lost 4 bases to trimming and J lost 2 bases; unmatched junction nucleotides: 5.

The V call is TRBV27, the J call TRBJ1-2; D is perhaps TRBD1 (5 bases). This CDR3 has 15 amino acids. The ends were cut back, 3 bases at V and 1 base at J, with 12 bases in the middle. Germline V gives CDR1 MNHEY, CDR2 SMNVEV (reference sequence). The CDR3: CASSFQGNFNYGYTF. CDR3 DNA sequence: TGTGCCAGCAGTTTCCAGGGTAATTTTAACTATGGCTACACCTTC.

The DNA of the CDR3 is TGTGCCAGCAGCGTAGAAGAGCGGGGAGGCGAGCAGTACTTC. Amino acid sequence: CASSVEERGGEQYF. The gene calls are TRBV9 and TRBJ2-7, with 7 nucleotides matching TRBD2. J was trimmed by 6 bases and V by 0 bases; bases with no gene match: 6. Germline loops: CDR1 SGDLS, CDR2 YYNGEE. The CDR3 runs to 14 residues.

CDR3 loop: CASSQELRYEQYF. CDR3 DNA sequence: TGCGCCAGCAGCCAAGAATTGAGATACGAGCAGTACTTC. The gene calls are TRBV4-3 and TRBJ2-7, with D unclear. V lost 0 bases to trimming and J lost 4 bases, with 7 bases between them. This CDR3 spans 13 amino acids. CDR1 and CDR2 (germline): LGHNA, YSLEER.

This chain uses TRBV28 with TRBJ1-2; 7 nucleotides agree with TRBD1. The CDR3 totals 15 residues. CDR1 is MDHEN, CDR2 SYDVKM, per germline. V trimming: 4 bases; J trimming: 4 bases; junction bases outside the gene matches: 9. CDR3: CASSSTGVGSYGYTF. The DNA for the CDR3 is TGTGCCAGCAGTTCAACAGGGGTTGGAAGCTATGGCTACACCTTC.

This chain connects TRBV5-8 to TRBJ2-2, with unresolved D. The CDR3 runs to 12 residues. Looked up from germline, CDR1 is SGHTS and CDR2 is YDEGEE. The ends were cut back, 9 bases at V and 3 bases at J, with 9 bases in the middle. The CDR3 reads CATRRYTGELFF. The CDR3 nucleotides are TGTGCCACCAGGCGATACACCGGGGAGCTGTTTTTT. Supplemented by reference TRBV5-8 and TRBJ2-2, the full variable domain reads EAGVTQSPTHLIKTRGQQATLRCSPISGHTSVYWYQQALGLGLQFLLWYDEGEERNRGNFPPRFSGRQFPNYSSELNVNALELEDSALYLCATRRYTGELFFGEGSRLTVL.

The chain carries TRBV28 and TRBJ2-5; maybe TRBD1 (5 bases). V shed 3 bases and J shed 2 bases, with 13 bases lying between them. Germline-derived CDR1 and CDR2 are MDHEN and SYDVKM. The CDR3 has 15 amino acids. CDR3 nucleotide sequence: TGTGCCAGCAGTTTCCGGGCAGGGCAGCAAGAGACCCAGTACTTC. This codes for CASSFRAGQQETQYF.

The CDR3 DNA sequence: TGTGCCAGCACTAGTTCCATCCACAATGTGAACTATGGCTACACCTTC. Its translation: CASTSSIHNVNYGYTF. The V and J genes are TRBV27 and TRBJ1-2; D unresolved. This CDR3 is built from 16 residues. Germline lookup yields CDR1 MNHEY and CDR2 SMNVEV (reference sequence). Trimming pared 7 bases from V and 2 bases from J, leaving 20 bases between.

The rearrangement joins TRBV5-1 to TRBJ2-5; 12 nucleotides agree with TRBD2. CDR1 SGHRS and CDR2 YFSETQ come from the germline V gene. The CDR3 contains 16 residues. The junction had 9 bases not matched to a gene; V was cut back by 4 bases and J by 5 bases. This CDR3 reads CASSRMGLAGGETQYF. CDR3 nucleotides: TGCGCCAGCAGCCGGATGGGACTAGCGGGCGGGGAGACCCAGTACTTC.

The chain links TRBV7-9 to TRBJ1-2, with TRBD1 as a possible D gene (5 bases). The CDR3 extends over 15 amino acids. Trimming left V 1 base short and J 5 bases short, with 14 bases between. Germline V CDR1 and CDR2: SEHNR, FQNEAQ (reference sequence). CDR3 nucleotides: TGTGCCAGCAGCTTAGTTCAGGGATCACCTTATGGCTACACCTTC. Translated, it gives CASSLVQGSPYGYTF.

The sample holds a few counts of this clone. This CDR3 is CASSLGAAPNTEAFF. The CDR3 DNA reads as TGCGCCAGCAGCTTGGGGGCCGCTCCGAACACTGAAGCTTTCTTT. The chain employs TRBV5-1 and TRBJ1-1; D is unresolved. Trimming took off 0 bases at V and 1 base at J, with 10 bases between the two ends. Per germline, CDR1 SGHRS and CDR2 YFSETQ. The CDR3 is made up of 15 amino acids.

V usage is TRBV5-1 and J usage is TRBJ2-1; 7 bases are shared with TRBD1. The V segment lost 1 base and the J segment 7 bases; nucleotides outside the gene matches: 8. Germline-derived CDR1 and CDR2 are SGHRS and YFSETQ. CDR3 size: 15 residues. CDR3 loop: CASSLSPGGINEQFF. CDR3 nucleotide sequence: TGCGCCAGCAGCTTGTCCCCAGGGGGTATAAATGAGCAGTTCTTC.

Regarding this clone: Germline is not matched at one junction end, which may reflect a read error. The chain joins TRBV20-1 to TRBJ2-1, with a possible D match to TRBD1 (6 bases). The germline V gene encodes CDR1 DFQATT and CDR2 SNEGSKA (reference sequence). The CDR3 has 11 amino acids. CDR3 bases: TGCAGTGCTAGGGGGGCCAAGGGTATGATCTTC. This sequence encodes CSARGAKGMIF.

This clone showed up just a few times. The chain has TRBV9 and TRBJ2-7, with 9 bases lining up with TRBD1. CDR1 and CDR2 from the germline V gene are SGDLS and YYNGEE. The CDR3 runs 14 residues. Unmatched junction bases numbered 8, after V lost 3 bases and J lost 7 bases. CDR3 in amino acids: CASSARDRAQEQYF. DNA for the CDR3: TGTGCCAGCAGCGCCCGGGACAGGGCTCAGGAGCAGTACTTC. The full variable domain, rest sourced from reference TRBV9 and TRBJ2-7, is DSGVTQTPKHLITATGQRVTLRCSPRSGDLSVYWYQQSLDQGLQFLIQYYNGEERAKGNILERFSAQQFPDLHSELNLSSLELGDSALYFCASSARDRAQEQYFGPGTRLTVT.

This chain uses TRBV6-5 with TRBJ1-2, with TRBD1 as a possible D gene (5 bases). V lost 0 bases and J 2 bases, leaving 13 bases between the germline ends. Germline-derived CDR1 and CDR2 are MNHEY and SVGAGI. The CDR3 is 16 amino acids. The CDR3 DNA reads TGTGCCAGCAGTTACTCGGGGCCCCATTTAAACTATGGCTACACCTTC. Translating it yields CASSYSGPHLNYGYTF.

Here the CDR3 DNA reads TGCGCCAGCAGCTTGGTGGGGGCGTCAGCTTTCTTT. This encodes CASSLVGASAFF. The chain recombines TRBV5-1 with TRBJ1-1; the D gene is possibly TRBD1 (6 bases). Germline-derived CDR1 and CDR2 are SGHRS and YFSETQ. V gave up 0 bases and J gave up 10 bases, with 10 bases separating them. The CDR3 is made up of 12 amino acids.